The clone carrying this TCR beta chain has just one count. Its antigen is not identified. This sample stems from a study of memory CD4+ T cells and cytomegalovirus serostatus. Study-wide context: This sample comes from healthy Belgian adults, several CMV seropositive, roughly 22 seronegative. Study-level findings and limits: About 40% of the roughly 160 known CMV-associated TCRbeta sequences appeared in CD4+ memory. Suggested: most of the CMV-linked TCR signature lies in CD4+ memory cells.

Single viable CD3+CD4+CD8-CD45RO+ cells were sorted as the memory CD4+ T cells. CMV serostatus came from serum IgG against pp150, pp28, p38, p52. This CDR3 contains 16 residues. V lost 5 bases to trimming and J lost 0 bases, with 14 bases between them. From germline, CDR1 is SGHVS and CDR2 FNYEAQ. Profiling relied on immunoSEQ multiplex PCR, and the TCRdb table lists in-frame clones only, not all of them. The table lists about 41,000 clones, about three quarters of them singletons. The chain uses TRBV7-6 and TRBJ1-3, with a tentative D call TRBD1 (6 bases). The origin of this receptor is an adult in good health and CMV-seronegative. Sequenced sample: memory CD4+ T cells from blood. CDR3 residues: CASSLGTPDSGNTIYF. CDR3 coding DNA: TGTGCCAGCAGCCTCGGGACACCTGACTCTGGAAACACCATATATTTT.